These 29 T cell receptor beta chains were all obtained from the same sample, sequenced in a study of metastatic and nonmetastatic thyroid tumors. TCRdb called clones again from the PCR reads with MiXCR. The sample records about 69,000 clones, 13% to 15% being singletons. Each patient came to thyroid surgery without any prior treatment (of any kind). Sequences were obtained from blood. Receptors originate from a male donor with papillary thyroid cancer or a benign thyroid nodule (not recorded which). Some clones in this sample may be carry-over from other donors' samples.

This clone came up many times. This chain links TRBV5-8 with TRBJ2-1; TRBD1 is a possible D gene (6 bases). This CDR3 comprises 13 residues. Trimming stripped 5 bases from V and 7 bases from J, with 13 bases between. Germline values: CDR1 SGHTS, CDR2 YDEGEE. In nucleotides, the CDR3 is TGTGCCAGCAGACAAGCAACAGGGAATGAGCAGTTCTTC. This codes for CASRQATGNEQFF.

This clone was counted ten times or more. This chain links TRBV15 with TRBJ2-1; 10 bases are a match to TRBD2. V lost 0 bases, J lost 6 bases, and 5 bases stayed unmatched. CDR1 is LNHNV and CDR2 is YYDKDF in the germline V gene (reference sequence). This CDR3 has 16 residues. CDR3 sequence: CATSRDEGLASNEQFF. The CDR3 DNA reads as TGTGCCACCAGCAGAGATGAGGGACTAGCGTCCAATGAGCAGTTCTTC.

On this clone: The junction and the germline gene differ at one end; a read error may be behind it. This chain joins TRBV5-1 and TRBJ2-7; 9 bases match TRBD2. This CDR3 is 17 amino acids long. The germline CDR1 and CDR2 sequences are SGHRS and YFSETQ. CDR3 protein: CASILVWREGRGYEHYF. The CDR3, as DNA: TGCGCCAGCATCTTGGTGTGGCGGGAGGGCCGGGGCTACGAGCATTACTTC.

This clone was seen many times. The CDR3 nucleotides read TGTGCCAGCAGCCCGACGGGTAGGGGCGGGGAGCTGTTTTTT. Its protein is CASSPTGRGGELFF. The V call is TRBV7-9, the J call TRBJ2-2; D possibly corresponds to TRBD1 (5 bases). Trimming cost V 5 bases and J 7 bases, with 14 bases left between them. The CDR3 runs to 14 residues. Germline assignment: CDR1 SEHNR and CDR2 FQNEAQ (reference sequence).

The sample holds a few counts of this clone. At one end the junction does not follow the germline gene, possibly because of a read error. The rearrangement uses TRBV24-1 and TRBJ1-4; D uncertain. Germline CDR1 and CDR2: KGHDR and SFDVKD. CDR3 size: 12 residues. The CDR3: CAIGSANERLFF. CDR3 bases: TGTGCCATCGGTTCGGCTAATGAAAGACTGTTTTTT.

This clone was observed a single time. The J gene is TRBJ2-7, the V gene TRBV20-1, with TRBD2 matching 7 bases. V trimming: 4 bases; J trimming: 2 bases; junction bases outside the gene matches: 11. The CDR3 is 15 amino acids. Per the germline V gene, CDR1 is DFQATT and CDR2 is SNEGSKA (reference sequence). The CDR3 DNA sequence: TGCAGTGCTACGCGACTGGGCGGGAGAGCCTACGAGCAGTACTTC. Translating it yields CSATRLGGRAYEQYF.

In this sample, this clone turned up many times. One junction end does not reproduce the germline sequence, and a read error may be involved. V usage is TRBV7-7 and J usage is TRBJ2-3, with TRBD1 identical over 10 bases. The CDR3 is 15 residues long. From germline, CDR1 is SSHAT and CDR2 FNYEAQ (reference sequence). This CDR3 reads CASSTGTGGTDTQYF. CDR3 nucleotides: TGTGCTAGCAGCACCGGGACAGGGGGCACAGATACGCAGTATTTT.

This clone was recorded many times. The CDR3 is CASSSSAGRAGANVLTF. The CDR3 bases are TGTGCCAGCAGCAGCTCAGCGGGACGGGCTGGGGCCAACGTCCTGACTTTC. The V gene is TRBV11-1, the J gene TRBJ2-6; 7 nucleotides match TRBD2. The germline V gene encodes CDR1 SGHAT and CDR2 FQDESV (reference sequence). V was pared by 5 bases and J by 2 bases, with 9 bases of the junction left unmatched. This CDR3 region has 17 residues.

This clone was recorded once. At one end, the junction sequence differs from germline, possibly due to a read error. The V and J genes are TRBV4-2 and TRBJ2-6; 9 bases are shared with TRBD1. The V gene's germline CDR1 is LGHNA and CDR2 YNFKEQ. The CDR3 is 18 residues long. The CDR3 DNA reads TGTGCCAGCCCCGGGTCCGGACAGGGGTCCGATGGGTCCAACGTCCTGACTTTC. Translation gives CASPGSGQGSDGSNVLTF.

The sample holds a few counts of this clone. The genes are TRBV12-3 or TRBV12-4 and TRBJ2-1; 7 bases fit TRBD2. Germline trimming cut 5 bases from V and 11 bases from J; bases unmatched to any gene: 12. CDR3 length: 14 amino acids. The CDR3 is CASSLRTSMNKQFF. For the CDR3, the DNA is TGTGCCAGCAGTCTAAGGACTAGTATGAATAAGCAGTTCTTC.

This clone is labeled medium-sized. J is TRBJ2-7 and V is TRBV28; 11 bases fit TRBD1. Germline assignment: CDR1 MDHEN and CDR2 SYDVKM. CDR3 length: 17 amino acids. V shed 0 bases, J shed 5 bases, and the junction held 9 bases outside the gene matches. CDR3 nucleotides: TGTGCCAGCAGTTTATGGATCGGGGGACAGGGGGGGGACGAGCAGTACTTC. Translation: CASSLWIGGQGGDEQYF.

This clone appeared many times. The rearrangement uses TRBV3-1 and TRBJ2-7; 7 positions match TRBD2. The CDR3 loop spans 14 amino acids. V lost 5 bases and J lost 7; bases outside the gene matches: 11. Germline lookup yields CDR1 LGHDT and CDR2 YNNKEL (reference sequence). DNA for the CDR3: TGTGCCAGCAGCGCCCTCGGGGGGTTTGGTGAGCAGTACGTC. Translated, it gives CASSALGGFGEQYV.

Many counts were recorded for this clone. The chain carries TRBV12-3 or TRBV12-4 and TRBJ1-5, with D tentatively TRBD1 (5 bases). Trimming pared 3 bases from V and 9 bases from J, leaving 9 bases between. The CDR3 is 12 residues long. The CDR3 here is CASSLEGRPQHF. In nucleotides, the CDR3 is TGTGCCAGCAGTTTGGAGGGGAGGCCCCAGCATTTT.

There are many counts of this clone. This chain links TRBV7-2 with TRBJ2-1; 10 bases are a match to TRBD2. The V gene end was trimmed by 3 bases and the J gene end by 8 bases; junction bases not matched to a gene: 7. The CDR3 spans 15 residues. Germline loops: CDR1 SGHTA, CDR2 FQGNSA. CDR3 coding DNA: TGTGCCAGCAGCTTCGGACTAGCGGAGGGGTATGAGCAGTTCTTC. It codes for CASSFGLAEGYEQFF.

At least ten counts were recorded for this clone. V is TRBV30 and J is TRBJ1-5; 7 bases fit TRBD1. The CDR3 has 14 residues. Germline V lookup: CDR1 GTSNPN, CDR2 SVGIG (reference sequence). J lost 9 bases, V lost 0 bases, and 8 bases had no gene match. The CDR3 bases are TGTGCCTGGAGTGTACGCAGGGGGGGATCGCCCCAGCATTTT. The encoded protein is CAWSVRRGGSPQHF. Drawing the rest from reference TRBV30 and TRBJ1-5, the complete variable domain is SQTIHQWPATLVQPVGSPLSLECTVEGTSNPNLYWYRQAAGRGLQLLFYSVGIGQISSEVPQNLSASRPQDRQFILSSKKLLLSDSGFYLCAWSVRRGGSPQHFGDGTRLSIL.

The V gene is TRBV28, the J gene TRBJ2-5; D possibly matches TRBD1 or TRBD2 (5 bases each). Trimming shortened V by 8 bases and J by 1 base, and 5 bases separated the two germline ends. The CDR3 has 11 residues. CDR1 MDHEN and CDR2 SYDVKM come from the germline V gene. The CDR3 DNA follows: TGTGCCAGCGGGACCCAAGAGACCCAGTACTTC. This sequence encodes CASGTQETQYF.

This clone has at least ten counts. The chain carries TRBV13 and TRBJ2-7, with 7 bases identical to TRBD1. Germline CDR1 and CDR2: PRHDT and FYEKMQ (reference sequence). CDR3 size: 17 residues. V was pared by 5 bases and J by 5 bases, with 18 bases of the junction left unmatched. The DNA for the CDR3 is TGTGCCAGCAGCCCCCCTTTGTCAGGGGGTCTTCCGAACGAGCAGTACTTC. The encoded protein is CASSPPLSGGLPNEQYF.

The chain has TRBV7-6 and TRBJ2-3; 8 bases line up with TRBD2. Germline CDR1 reads SGHVS; CDR2 reads FNYEAQ. The ends lost 5 bases at V and 5 bases at J; junction bases unmatched: 21. The CDR3 totals 19 residues. The CDR3 reads CASSHLVYGGREAGDTQYF. CDR3 bases: TGTGCCAGCAGCCACTTAGTTTATGGGGGGCGGGAGGCAGGAGATACGCAGTATTTT.

The sample holds many counts of this clone. Additional DNA sequences in this sample encode the identical CDR3. The rearrangement links TRBV19 to TRBJ1-4, with D possibly TRBD1 on 5 matching bases. CDR3 length: 16 residues. Germline CDR1 and CDR2: LNHDA and SQIVND (reference sequence). The V end was cut by 1 base, the J end by 8 bases, with 17 bases between. The CDR3 DNA reads as TGTGCCAGTAGTATAGGAGGGGAGGGGCCGGACGAAAAACTGTTTTTT. Its translation is CASSIGGEGPDEKLFF.

Ten or more counts support this clone. This sequence joins TRBV20-1 and TRBJ2-7; 9 bases are shared with TRBD1. The CDR3 totals 14 residues. Germline CDR1 reads DFQATT; CDR2 reads SNEGSKA (reference sequence). V lost 5 bases, J lost 3 bases, and 8 bases stayed unmatched. As DNA, the CDR3 is TGCAGTGCTCCTATTCCGGGACAGGGCTACGAGCAGTACTTC. It codes for CSAPIPGQGYEQYF.

This clone was seen ten or more times. V and J are TRBV20-1 and TRBJ1-5; D gene unclear. The length of the CDR3 is 14 residues. In germline, CDR1 is DFQATT, CDR2 SNEGSKA (reference sequence). V was shortened by 0 bases and J by 6 bases, with 12 bases between the two germline ends. The CDR3 bases are TGCAGTGCTAGAGATTATACAAGTAGTCAGCCCCAGCATTTT. It codes for CSARDYTSSQPQHF.

This clone was picked up many times. The CDR3 DNA sequence: TGTGCCAGCAGTTCCACGAACACCGGGGAGCTGTTTTTT. Its translation is CASSSTNTGELFF. The chain uses TRBV6-2 or TRBV6-3 and TRBJ2-2; D not resolved. Germline V lookup: CDR1 MNHEY, CDR2 SVGEGT. The length of the CDR3 is 13 residues. Trimming pared 4 bases from V and 0 bases from J, leaving 3 bases between.

This clone was detected many times. V usage is TRBV19 and J usage is TRBJ2-6; maybe TRBD1 (6 bases). CDR1 LNHDA and CDR2 SQIVND come from the germline V gene (reference sequence). The CDR3 consists of 16 residues. V shed 7 bases and J shed 0 bases, with 13 bases lying between them. Here the CDR3 DNA reads TGTGCCAGTAACAGGGACGTTGGCTCTGGGGCCAACGTCCTGACTTTC. Translated, it gives CASNRDVGSGANVLTF. Based on the CDR3 plus reference TRBV19 and TRBJ2-6, the full variable domain is DGGITQSPKYLFRKEGQNVTLSCEQNLNHDAMYWYRQDPGQGLRLIYYSQIVNDFQKGDIAEGYSVSREKKESFPLTVTSAQKNPTAFYLCASNRDVGSGANVLTFGAGSRLTVL.

This clone has a handful of counts. The CDR3 DNA reads as TGTGCCAGCAACGAAGGGACAGGCCGCGGGCATGGCTACACCTTC. Encoded protein: CASNEGTGRGHGYTF. V is TRBV6-1 and J is TRBJ1-2; 8 positions match TRBD1. This CDR3 comprises 15 residues. Germline CDR1 is MNHNS and CDR2 is SASEGT. J was trimmed by 6 bases and V by 7 bases; bases with no gene match: 13.

In this sample, this clone turned up many times. The sample carries other DNA sequences with the same CDR3. The rearrangement joins TRBV11-2 to TRBJ1-2; no definite D call. Germline V gene data show CDR1 as SGHAT and CDR2 as FQNNGV. This CDR3 contains 13 residues. Trimming cost V 2 bases and J 4 bases, with 8 bases left between them. Written as DNA, the CDR3 is TGTGCCAGCAGCTTACCGGGATTCTATGGCTACACCTTC. The encoded protein is CASSLPGFYGYTF.

This clone was observed a few times. The rearrangement links TRBV10-3 to TRBJ2-7; perhaps D is TRBD1 or TRBD2 (6 bases each). V was cut by 8 bases and J by 0 bases, with 26 bases left in between. The CDR3 has 18 residues. The germline CDR1 and CDR2 sequences are ENHRY and SYGVKD. In DNA, the CDR3 is TGTGCCATCGGGGGGTGGCGGTACAGAGGGGGGAGCTCCTACGAGCAGTACTTC. Its translation: CAIGGWRYRGGSSYEQYF.

This clone came up many times. The chain combines TRBV14 with TRBJ2-1; no clear D. This CDR3 region has 14 residues. Germline CDR1 and CDR2: SGHDN and FVKESK. V shed 0 bases and J shed 5 bases, with 8 bases lying between them. CDR3 sequence reads: CASSQEVWDNEQFF. For the CDR3, the DNA is TGTGCCAGCAGCCAAGAAGTCTGGGACAATGAGCAGTTCTTC.

This clone appeared a few times. A read error may explain this, as a much larger clone is one base away. The chain is built from TRBV6-2 or TRBV6-3 and TRBJ2-2; D may be TRBD1 (5 bases). The CDR3 covers 11 residues. The V end was cut by 5 bases, the J end by 13 bases, with 11 bases between. Germline V CDR1 and CDR2: MNHEY, SVGEGT. The CDR3 nucleotides read TGTGCCAGCAGTAGGGGCTGGGGGCTGTTTTTT. It specifies CASSRGWGLFF.

This clone was observed at least ten times. V and J are TRBV5-1 and TRBJ1-4, with a possible D match to TRBD1 (5 bases). V was shortened by 4 bases and J by 4 bases, with 14 bases between the two germline ends. Germline V CDR1 and CDR2: SGHRS, YFSETQ. This CDR3 comprises 15 residues. The CDR3 nucleotides are TGCGCCAGCAGCCGAACCGGGACGGGTAATGAAAAACTGTTTTTT. Its translation: CASSRTGTGNEKLFF.